One sample yielded the 21 T cell receptor beta chains listed below, sequenced in a study of control samples from healthy donors and cancer patients. Data came from immunoSEQ multiplex PCR; TCRdb stores just in-frame clones and leaves some out. The table lists about 80,000 clones, roughly 91% of them singletons, with 6.5% to 8% in the top ten. Source material: blood. All receptors derive from a woman aged 60-70 years in good health.

This clone has a single count. V and J are TRBV11-3 and TRBJ1-4; 8 bases map to TRBD1. Germline V gene data show CDR1 as SGHNT and CDR2 as YENEEA. CDR3 length: 16 residues. Losses at the gene ends were 5 bases for V and 2 bases for J; bases not matched to a gene: 7. CDR3 sequence (DNA): TGTGCCAGCAGCGACGGACAGGGCGGGACTAATGAAAAACTGTTTTTT. Its translation is CASSDGQGGTNEKLFF. Full variable domain (rest looked up from reference TRBV11-3 and TRBJ1-4): EAGVVQSPRYKIIEKKQPVAFWCNPISGHNTLYWYLQNLGQGPELLIRYENEEAVDDSQLPKDRFSAERLKGVDSTLKIQPAELGDSAVYLCASSDGQGGTNEKLFFGSGTQLSVL.

The chain employs TRBV5-4 and TRBJ1-3; perhaps TRBD1 as D (6 bases). Germline assignment: CDR1 SGHNT and CDR2 YYREEE (reference sequence). The V end lost 4 bases, the J end lost 3 bases, and 20 bases lay between the germline ends. The length of the CDR3 is 17 residues. This chain's CDR3 is CASSPGGDGFSGNTIYF. In nucleotides, the CDR3 is TGTGCCAGCAGCCCCGGGGGCGACGGGTTCAGTGGAAACACCATATATTTT.

V is TRBV13 and J is TRBJ2-7; D uncertain. Trimming left V 0 bases short and J 2 bases short, with 8 bases between. The CDR3 consists of 14 residues. Looked up from germline, CDR1 is PRHDT and CDR2 is FYEKMQ (reference sequence). The CDR3 sequence: CASSLGGAPYEQYF. In DNA form, the CDR3 reads TGTGCCAGCAGCTTAGGAGGAGCCCCCTACGAGCAGTACTTC.

V usage is TRBV5-1 and J usage is TRBJ2-1; tentative D call: TRBD2 (5 bases). Germline V lookup: CDR1 SGHRS, CDR2 YFSETQ. The germline V and J ends were trimmed by 0 bases and 1 base, with 11 bases remaining between them. The CDR3 is 16 residues long. The CDR3 loop reads CASSLGSGNSYNEQFF. CDR3 nucleotide sequence: TGCGCCAGCAGCTTGGGATCGGGGAATTCCTACAATGAGCAGTTCTTC.

For the CDR3, the DNA is TGTGCCAGCAGCTCTATCAGGGGGCAGCCCCAGCATTTT. Amino acids: CASSSIRGQPQHF. The chain uses TRBV7-2 and TRBJ1-5; TRBD1 matches 7 bases. J lost 7 bases, V lost 4 bases, and 4 bases had no gene match. The CDR3 length is 13 residues. Germline-derived CDR1 and CDR2 are SGHTA and FQGNSA.

The rearrangement uses TRBV6-5 and TRBJ2-7, with unresolved D. Trimming shortened V by 0 bases and J by 7 bases, and 16 bases separated the two germline ends. The CDR3 runs 15 residues. The V gene's germline CDR1 is MNHEY and CDR2 SVGAGI. The chain's CDR3 is CASSYSSSSEGEQYF. In nucleotides, the CDR3 is TGTGCCAGCAGTTACTCGAGTTCCTCCGAAGGAGAGCAGTACTTC.

The V call is TRBV27, the J call TRBJ2-1, with 8 positions matching TRBD2. The CDR3 runs to 15 residues. The germline V gene has CDR1 MNHEY and CDR2 SMNVEV (reference sequence). After removal of 6 bases from V and 4 bases from J, the junction contained 8 bases not matched to a gene. The CDR3 protein is CASRTAGAGYNEQFF. As DNA, the CDR3 is TGTGCCAGCAGAACAGCGGGAGCGGGATACAATGAGCAGTTCTTC.

In its sample, this clone was seen once. The rearrangement links TRBV5-4 to TRBJ2-1; D is perhaps TRBD2 (6 bases). Germline CDR1 reads SGHNT; CDR2 reads YYREEE (reference sequence). Trimming took off 0 bases at V and 7 bases at J, with 17 bases between the two ends. CDR3 size: 16 residues. The CDR3 DNA reads TGTGCCAGCAGCTTGGGCGGGATAGGATTCGGGAATGAGCAGTTCTTC. Translating gives CASSLGGIGFGNEQFF.

V usage is TRBV28 and J usage is TRBJ1-2, with a possible D match to TRBD1 (6 bases). Germline CDR1 is MDHEN and CDR2 is SYDVKM. The CDR3 extends over 15 amino acids. The V gene lost 5 bases and the J gene lost 7 bases, with 20 bases spanning the gap. CDR3 sequence: CASSAGPDSRSGYTF. In DNA form, the CDR3 reads TGTGCCAGCAGTGCTGGTCCGGACAGCCGCAGTGGCTACACCTTC.

The rearrangement joins TRBV5-1 to TRBJ2-5, with 7 bases lining up with TRBD1. There are 14 residues in the CDR3. V trimming: 4 bases; J trimming: 3 bases; junction bases outside the gene matches: 6. The germline V gene encodes CDR1 SGHRS and CDR2 YFSETQ. The CDR3: CASSRYRGEETQYF. The CDR3 DNA follows: TGCGCCAGCAGCCGATACAGGGGCGAAGAGACCCAGTACTTC.

The rearrangement uses TRBV24-1 and TRBJ2-7, with D perhaps matching TRBD2 (6 bases). Germline CDR1 and CDR2: KGHDR and SFDVKD. Trimming removed 3 bases from V and 8 bases from J, with 13 bases in between. The CDR3 extends over 13 amino acids. The chain's CDR3 is CATSDGGTPKQYF. In DNA, the CDR3 is TGTGCCACCAGTGATGGGGGGACTCCCAAGCAGTACTTC.

A single count supports this clone. V usage is TRBV18 and J usage is TRBJ1-1, with D perhaps TRBD1 (6 bases). Germline V lookup: CDR1 KGHSH, CDR2 LQKENI. Trimming pared 4 bases from V and 4 bases from J, leaving 19 bases between. The CDR3 extends over 16 amino acids. CDR3 sequence reads: CASSRMRGGEGTEAFF. The CDR3 coding sequence is TGTGCCAGCTCACGGATGAGGGGGGGCGAAGGCACTGAAGCTTTCTTT.

The chain employs TRBV7-9 and TRBJ2-1; 7 bases align to TRBD2. V was clipped by 4 bases and J by 0 bases; unmatched bases: 6. This CDR3 is built from 16 residues. The germline CDR1 and CDR2 sequences are SEHNR and FQNEAQ (reference sequence). The CDR3 DNA follows: TGTGCCAGCAGCTCGAGGCTAGCGGACTCCTACAATGAGCAGTTCTTC. This gives the protein CASSSRLADSYNEQFF. The full variable domain, with the rest looked up from reference TRBV7-9 and TRBJ2-1, is DTGVSQNPRHKITKRGQNVTFRCDPISEHNRLYWYRQTLGQGPEFLTYFQNEAQLEKSRLLSDRFSAERPKGSFSTLEIQRTEQGDSAMYLCASSSRLADSYNEQFFGPGTRLTVL.

This chain links TRBV9 with TRBJ2-1; TRBD2 matches at 11 bases. V lost 0 bases, J lost 3 bases, and 8 bases stayed unmatched. The CDR3 runs to 18 residues. Germline CDR1 is SGDLS and CDR2 is YYNGEE. The CDR3 coding sequence is TGTGCCAGCAGCGTAGGTCTCCCGACTAGCGGGGACTACAATGAGCAGTTCTTC. Translated, it gives CASSVGLPTSGDYNEQFF.

In its sample, this clone was seen a few times. The chain recombines TRBV11-3 with TRBJ1-3; weak D call: TRBD1 (5 bases). CDR1 and CDR2 (germline): SGHNT, YENEEA. Between the trimmed V and J ends, which lost 6 bases and 8 bases, there was a span of 11 bases. The CDR3 has 12 residues. DNA for the CDR3: TGTGCCAGCAGTTCACCGGGGGACACCATATATTTT. Translation gives CASSSPGDTIYF.

The chain links TRBV19 to TRBJ1-1; D is uncertain. Germline CDR1 reads LNHDA; CDR2 reads SQIVND (reference sequence). The CDR3 totals 13 residues. V was trimmed by 5 bases and J by 1 base, leaving 8 bases between them. The CDR3: CASSFRGNTEAFF. DNA of the CDR3: TGTGCCAGTAGTTTCCGGGGGAACACTGAAGCTTTCTTT.

With respect to this clone: The sample has other DNA sequences that encode this CDR3 too. V is TRBV3-1 (or the pseudogene TRBV3-2) and J is TRBJ1-1; D perhaps matches TRBD1 (6 bases). CDR3 length equals 11 residues. Trimming took 6 bases from V and 5 from J, leaving 7 bases between them. Germline V gene data show CDR1 as LGHDT and CDR2 as YNNKEL (reference sequence). The CDR3, as DNA: TGTGCCAGCAGTCAGGGGACTGAAGCTTTCTTT. Protein sequence: CASSQGTEAFF.

This CDR3 reads CASSESGGDQPQHF. In DNA, the CDR3 is TGTGCCAGCAGTGAATCGGGTGGGGATCAGCCCCAGCATTTT. The chain couples TRBV6-1 to TRBJ1-5; D unresolved. The length of the CDR3 is 14 residues. The V gene lost 2 bases and the J gene lost 5 bases, with 10 bases spanning the gap. Germline V gene lookup returns CDR1 MNHNS and CDR2 SASEGT.

The gene calls are TRBV19 and TRBJ2-7, with D possibly called TRBD1 or TRBD2 (5 bases each). The CDR3 is made up of 15 amino acids. CDR1 is LNHDA and CDR2 is SQIVND in the germline V gene (reference sequence). Trimming shortened V by 2 bases and J by 6 bases, and 17 bases separated the two germline ends. The CDR3 DNA follows: TGTGCCAGTAGTATACCGGGACCGCCATTTGGCGAGCAGTACTTC. Translating gives CASSIPGPPFGEQYF.

The chain has TRBV2 and TRBJ2-3; D is unclear. Germline CDR1 SNHLY, CDR2 FYNNEI. V lost 5 bases to trimming and J lost 6 bases, with 21 bases between them. The CDR3 contains 16 residues. CDR3 residues: CASSIRQPALSDTQYF. The CDR3 nucleotides are TGTGCCAGCAGTATCCGTCAGCCGGCATTATCGGATACGCAGTATTTT. Filled out from reference TRBV2 and TRBJ2-3, the complete variable domain reads EPEVTQTPSHQVTQMGQEVILRCVPISNHLYFYWYRQILGQKVEFLVSFYNNEISEKSEIFDDQFSVERPDGSNFTLKIRSTKLEDSAMYFCASSIRQPALSDTQYFGPGTRLTVL.

This chain uses TRBV3-1 (or the pseudogene TRBV3-2) with TRBJ1-1, with TRBD1 as a possible D gene (5 bases). V lost 6 bases to trimming and J lost 0 bases, with 17 bases between them. Germline loops: CDR1 LGHDT, CDR2 YNNKEL (reference sequence). The CDR3 runs 16 residues. The CDR3 DNA reads as TGTGCCAGCAGTTACAGGAAACTTACTATGAACACTGAAGCTTTCTTT. This sequence encodes CASSYRKLTMNTEAFF.